The 31 T cell receptor beta chains below all came from one sample that was sequenced in a study of STAT3 mutations in large granular lymphocyte leukemia. Study-wide results and limits: Every T-LGLL patient had at least one immunodominant TCRbeta clonotype.

Clones were sequenced by immunoSEQ multiplex PCR, and TCRdb holds only the in-frame ones, with some missing. The sample includes roughly 1,800 clones, about three fifths seen only once; the top ten take approximately 35%. Their antigen targets remain unknown. Specimen: peripheral blood mononuclear cells. The receptors were sampled from a man in his fifties or sixties with T-cell large granular lymphocyte leukemia. Some clones in this sample may be carry-over from other donors' samples.

The chain couples TRBV18 to TRBJ1-1; maybe TRBD1 (5 bases). Germline lookup yields CDR1 KGHSH and CDR2 LQKENI. The CDR3 is 14 amino acids. The germline V and J ends were trimmed by 1 base and 5 bases, with 11 bases remaining between them. In nucleotides, the CDR3 is TGTGCCAGCTCACCACAGGGCAGGGCAACTGAAGCTTTCTTT. Protein: CASSPQGRATEAFF.

J is TRBJ1-5 and V is TRBV5-1; D perhaps matches TRBD1 (5 bases). The CDR3 runs 14 residues. Deletions cut 0 bases from V and 1 base from J, with 5 bases between. Germline V lookup: CDR1 SGHRS, CDR2 YFSETQ. DNA of the CDR3: TGCGCCAGCAGCTTGGGGACAAGCAATCAGCCCCAGCATTTT. Translated: CASSLGTSNQPQHF.

Only a few counts were recorded for this clone. The chain has TRBV30 and TRBJ1-3; tentative D call: TRBD1 (5 bases). This CDR3 spans 14 amino acids. Trimming took 2 bases from V and 4 from J, leaving 12 bases between them. The germline CDR1 and CDR2 sequences are GTSNPN and SVGIG (reference sequence). As DNA, the CDR3 is TGTGCCTGGAGTAGCAGCGAGGGGGGAAACACCATATATTTT. Translated, it gives CAWSSSEGGNTIYF.

This clone was seen a handful of times. This chain joins TRBV4-3 and TRBJ1-2; D ambiguous. Trimming stripped 0 bases from V and 2 bases from J, with 10 bases between. CDR1 is LGHNA, CDR2 YSLEER, per germline. This CDR3 comprises 15 residues. CDR3 in DNA: TGCGCCAGCAGCCAAGATGGGTTAAAGAACTATGGCTACACCTTC. Translating it yields CASSQDGLKNYGYTF.

This clone came up a few times. This chain uses TRBV6-6 with TRBJ1-1; D is undetermined. This CDR3 spans 14 amino acids. Per germline, CDR1 MNHNY and CDR2 SVGAGI (reference sequence). Trimming took off 7 bases at V and 3 bases at J, with 15 bases between the two ends. The DNA of the CDR3 is TGTGCCAGCACCTTAGAGCGGACGGACACTGAAGCTTTCTTT. This encodes CASTLERTDTEAFF.

The chain combines TRBV30 with TRBJ2-5; D uncertain. This CDR3 has 12 residues. V gave up 2 bases and J gave up 5 bases, with 9 bases separating them. The germline CDR1 and CDR2 sequences are GTSNPN and SVGIG (reference sequence). CDR3: CAWSLTEETQYF. The CDR3 nucleotides read TGTGCCTGGAGTCTCACGGAGGAGACCCAGTACTTC.

This chain links TRBV18 with TRBJ1-5; maybe TRBD1 (5 bases). Trimming removed 1 base from V and 5 bases from J, with 6 bases in between. Germline CDR1 is KGHSH and CDR2 is LQKENI. CDR3 length: 13 residues. This CDR3 is CASSPRGDQPQHF. The CDR3 coding sequence is TGTGCCAGCTCACCACGGGGGGATCAGCCCCAGCATTTT.

This clone was picked up one time. CDR3 protein: CASSSGGGFGDEQYF. Here the CDR3 DNA reads TGTGCCAGCAGTAGCGGGGGAGGATTCGGCGACGAGCAGTACTTC. The V and J genes are TRBV6-5 and TRBJ2-7; 8 nucleotides align to TRBD2. J gave up 5 bases and V 5 bases, and 11 bases lay outside the gene matches. Looked up from germline, CDR1 is MNHEY and CDR2 is SVGAGI. This CDR3 is 15 amino acids long.

This clone came up a few times. The chain employs TRBV30 and TRBJ2-3; 8 bases agree with TRBD2. V gave up 5 bases and J gave up 6 bases; unmatched junction bases: 10. Germline CDR1 GTSNPN, CDR2 SVGIG (reference sequence). The CDR3 is 14 amino acids. CDR3 DNA: TGTGCCTGGGGATTAGCGGGATCGACTGATACGCAGTATTTT. This codes for CAWGLAGSTDTQYF. The full variable domain, completed using reference TRBV30 and TRBJ2-3, is SQTIHQWPATLVQPVGSPLSLECTVEGTSNPNLYWYRQAAGRGLQLLFYSVGIGQISSEVPQNLSASRPQDRQFILSSKKLLLSDSGFYLCAWGLAGSTDTQYFGPGTRLTVL.

This chain connects TRBV30 to TRBJ2-3, with 7 bases aligning to TRBD1. The CDR3 sequence is 15 residues long. Germline V lookup: CDR1 GTSNPN, CDR2 SVGIG (reference sequence). J gave up 3 bases and V 1 base, and 7 bases lay outside the gene matches. The CDR3 region has the DNA TGTGCCTGGAGTGGTCCAATCAGGGGGACAGATACGCAGTATTTT. It codes for CAWSGPIRGTDTQYF.

CDR3 region: CASSLTGLSYEQYF. As DNA, the CDR3 is TGCGCCAGCAGCCTTACAGGCCTCTCCTACGAGCAGTACTTC. The chain has TRBV5-1 and TRBJ2-7, with a possible D match to TRBD1 (5 bases). The V end was cut by 4 bases, the J end by 0 bases, with 11 bases between. The germline V gene encodes CDR1 SGHRS and CDR2 YFSETQ. This CDR3 comprises 14 residues. Drawing the rest from reference TRBV5-1 and TRBJ2-7, the complete variable domain is KAGVTQTPRYLIKTRGQQVTLSCSPISGHRSVSWYQQTPGQGLQFLFEYFSETQRNKGNFPGRFSGRQFSNSRSEMNVSTLELGDSALYLCASSLTGLSYEQYFGPGTRLTVT.

The rearrangement joins TRBV14 to TRBJ2-3; no reliable D call. Germline values: CDR1 SGHDN, CDR2 FVKESK. V lost 3 bases, J lost 2 bases, and 9 bases lay in between. CDR3 length: 14 amino acids. The CDR3 protein is CASSQGRHTDTQYF. In DNA, the CDR3 is TGTGCCAGCAGCCAGGGTAGACACACAGATACGCAGTATTTT.

This chain uses TRBV6-1 with TRBJ2-3, with 8 bases lining up with TRBD1. The ends lost 6 bases at V and 6 bases at J; junction bases unmatched: 8. CDR1 MNHNS and CDR2 SASEGT come from the germline V gene. The CDR3 contains 14 residues. The DNA for the CDR3 is TGTGCCAGCAGGGCCCAGGGGGCAGGGGATACGCAGTATTTT. This codes for CASRAQGAGDTQYF.

The V gene is TRBV6-5, the J gene TRBJ1-1, with a tentative D call TRBD1 (5 bases). Germline CDR1 MNHEY, CDR2 SVGAGI. The CDR3 sequence is 14 residues long. Trimming shortened V by 6 bases and J by 1 base, and 12 bases separated the two germline ends. DNA of the CDR3: TGTGCCAGCAGATCAGGACACTCGAACACTGAAGCTTTCTTT. Protein sequence: CASRSGHSNTEAFF.

The chain uses TRBV2 and TRBJ2-7, with TRBD2 identical over 8 bases. Unmatched junction bases numbered 5, after V lost 4 bases and J lost 0 bases. Per germline, CDR1 SNHLY and CDR2 FYNNEI. The CDR3 length is 15 residues. For the CDR3, the DNA is TGTGCCAGCAGTGGCCAGACTAGCGTCTCCTACGAGCAGTACTTC. Translation: CASSGQTSVSYEQYF. Together with reference TRBV2 and TRBJ2-7, the CDR3 gives the full variable domain: EPEVTQTPSHQVTQMGQEVILRCVPISNHLYFYWYRQILGQKVEFLVSFYNNEISEKSEIFDDQFSVERPDGSNFTLKIRSTKLEDSAMYFCASSGQTSVSYEQYFGPGTRLTVT.

This clone was seen more than once but under ten times. CDR3 loop: CASSTGQEKLFF. DNA of the CDR3: TGCGCCAGCAGCACGGGACAGGAAAAACTGTTTTTT. The V and J genes are TRBV5-1 and TRBJ1-4, with 7 bases identical to TRBD1. CDR3 size: 12 residues. Germline CDR1 and CDR2: SGHRS and YFSETQ. J gave up 8 bases and V 4 bases, and 2 bases lay outside the gene matches.

The chain uses TRBV25-1 and TRBJ1-2, with 7 bases aligning to TRBD1. CDR1 MGHDK and CDR2 SYGVNS come from the germline V gene. After removal of 3 bases from V and 2 bases from J, the junction contained 6 bases not matched to a gene. This CDR3 spans 15 amino acids. CDR3: CASSDSTGTNYGYTF. The DNA for the CDR3 is TGTGCCAGCAGTGATTCGACAGGGACCAACTATGGCTACACCTTC.

This clone is medium-sized by share. The chain is built from TRBV11-2 and TRBJ1-3; TRBD1 matches 8 bases. Germline V CDR1 and CDR2: SGHAT, FQNNGV. The CDR3 totals 18 residues. V shed 1 base and J 5 bases; nucleotides not matched to a gene: 13. Written as DNA, the CDR3 is TGTGCCAGCAGCTTAGGGCCCTCCGACAGGGGCCGACGAAACACCATATATTTT. Translating gives CASSLGPSDRGRRNTIYF.

The table lists this clone with a count of one. This chain connects TRBV5-1 to TRBJ1-1, with TRBD1 matching 8 bases. The CDR3 extends over 15 amino acids. J was trimmed by 1 base and V by 2 bases; bases with no gene match: 4. The germline gives CDR1 SGHRS, CDR2 YFSETQ. The CDR3 DNA follows: TGCGCCAGCAGCTTTCTTGGACAGGGGAACACTGAAGCTTTCTTT. This gives the protein CASSFLGQGNTEAFF. The full variable domain, in which reference TRBV5-1 and TRBJ1-1 provide the parts outside the CDR3, is KAGVTQTPRYLIKTRGQQVTLSCSPISGHRSVSWYQQTPGQGLQFLFEYFSETQRNKGNFPGRFSGRQFSNSRSEMNVSTLELGDSALYLCASSFLGQGNTEAFFGQGTRLTVV.

This chain uses TRBV7-8 with TRBJ1-2, with no clear D. Germline loops: CDR1 SGHVS, CDR2 FQNEAQ. V was clipped by 2 bases and J by 7 bases, with 11 bases between them. CDR3 length: 13 residues. The CDR3 spells CASSLYTDFGYTF. The CDR3 DNA reads TGTGCCAGCAGCTTATATACAGACTTTGGCTACACCTTC.

The V and J genes are TRBV5-4 and TRBJ1-2; 9 bases are shared with TRBD1. This CDR3 comprises 17 residues. Germline CDR1 is SGHNT and CDR2 is YYREEE (reference sequence). V gave up 0 bases and J gave up 1 base; unmatched junction bases: 7. This CDR3 reads CASSLGGTGPLNYGYTF. CDR3 DNA sequence: TGTGCCAGCAGCTTGGGAGGGACAGGGCCGCTTAACTATGGCTACACCTTC.

V is TRBV10-2 and J is TRBJ2-1, with TRBD2 identical over 7 bases. Germline CDR1 WSHSY, CDR2 SAAADI. V trimming: 4 bases; J trimming: 4 bases; junction bases outside the gene matches: 7. CDR3 length: 15 amino acids. The CDR3 protein is CASSVTSPEYNEQFF. The CDR3 DNA follows: TGCGCCAGCAGTGTGACTAGCCCTGAGTACAATGAGCAGTTCTTC.

The chain recombines TRBV5-6 with TRBJ1-5; D call uncertain. CDR3 length: 13 amino acids. Trimming took 0 bases from V and 0 from J, leaving 1 base between them. Germline values: CDR1 SGHDT, CDR2 YYEEEE. In DNA form, the CDR3 reads TGTGCCAGCAGCTTGGGTAGCAATCAGCCCCAGCATTTT. It specifies CASSLGSNQPQHF.

V usage is TRBV13 and J usage is TRBJ2-7, with 9 bases aligning to TRBD2. Germline values: CDR1 PRHDT, CDR2 FYEKMQ (reference sequence). J gave up 3 bases and V 2 bases, and 11 bases lay outside the gene matches. This CDR3 spans 17 amino acids. DNA of the CDR3: TGTGCCAGCAGCTTAAGTAGCGGGAGTCAATCCAACTACGAGCAGTACTTC. Its translation is CASSLSSGSQSNYEQYF.

The J gene is TRBJ1-4, the V gene TRBV6-6; D gene uncertain. The germline V gene has CDR1 MNHNY and CDR2 SVGAGI (reference sequence). V lost 6 bases and J 4 bases, leaving 9 bases between the germline ends. CDR3 size: 13 residues. The CDR3 nucleotides are TGTGCCAGCAGCCAGCCAAATAATGAAAAACTGTTTTTT. It is translated as CASSQPNNEKLFF.

This clone is large (0.1 to 1%). The rearrangement joins TRBV25-1 to TRBJ2-5; 7 bases are shared with TRBD1. CDR1 is MGHDK and CDR2 is SYGVNS in the germline V gene. The CDR3 runs 15 residues. V lost 2 bases to trimming and J lost 4 bases; unmatched junction nucleotides: 7. The CDR3 sequence: CASSEGNHRGETQYF. CDR3 in DNA: TGTGCCAGCAGTGAAGGAAACCACAGGGGAGAGACCCAGTACTTC.

V is TRBV7-9 and J is TRBJ2-7; tentative D call: TRBD1 (6 bases). The CDR3 loop spans 12 amino acids. Germline V CDR1 and CDR2: SEHNR, FQNEAQ (reference sequence). The V end was cut by 5 bases, the J end by 4 bases, with 9 bases between. The DNA of the CDR3 is TGTGCCAGCAGCCAGACAGGATACGAGCAGTACTTC. This codes for CASSQTGYEQYF.

The rearrangement links TRBV5-4 to TRBJ2-7, with 10 nucleotides matching TRBD2. The trim removed 2 bases at V and 7 bases at J, leaving 12 bases unmatched. Germline V gives CDR1 SGHNT, CDR2 YYREEE (reference sequence). The CDR3 extends over 16 amino acids. CDR3 region: CASSFRTSGLPTEQYF. DNA for the CDR3: TGTGCCAGCAGCTTTAGGACTAGCGGTTTACCTACGGAGCAGTACTTC.

This clone came up a few times. The chain joins TRBV30 to TRBJ1-3; 8 bases agree with TRBD1. The CDR3 covers 15 residues. Trimming cost V 0 bases and J 4 bases; bases outside gene matches: 5. Germline V lookup: CDR1 GTSNPN, CDR2 SVGIG (reference sequence). The CDR3 DNA follows: TGTGCCTGGAGTGTTTTCAGGGGGCTCGGAAACACCATATATTTT. As protein: CAWSVFRGLGNTIYF.

V usage is TRBV29-1 and J usage is TRBJ1-1; 8 nucleotides align to TRBD1. Losses at the gene ends were 4 bases for V and 4 bases for J; bases not matched to a gene: 2. Per the germline V gene, CDR1 is SQVTM and CDR2 is ANQGSEA. The CDR3 extends over 12 amino acids. CDR3 nucleotide sequence: TGCAGCGTTGGGACAGGGTCCACTGAAGCTTTCTTT. Protein sequence: CSVGTGSTEAFF. The complete variable domain, with remaining parts taken from reference TRBV29-1 and TRBJ1-1, reads SAVISQKPSRDICQRGTSLTIQCQVDSQVTMMFWYRQQPGQSLTLIATANQGSEATYESGFVIDKFPISRPNLTFSTLTVSNMSPEDSSIYLCSVGTGSTEAFFGQGTRLTVV.

The chain combines TRBV18 with TRBJ1-2, with D possibly matching TRBD1 (6 bases). With 6 bases removed from V and 3 bases from J, the gap between germline ends came to 17 bases. The CDR3 sequence is 15 residues long. Germline assignment: CDR1 KGHSH and CDR2 LQKENI. The chain's CDR3 is CASSSRGADDYGYTF. In DNA form, the CDR3 reads TGTGCCAGCTCTTCGCGGGGGGCGGACGACTATGGCTACACCTTC.